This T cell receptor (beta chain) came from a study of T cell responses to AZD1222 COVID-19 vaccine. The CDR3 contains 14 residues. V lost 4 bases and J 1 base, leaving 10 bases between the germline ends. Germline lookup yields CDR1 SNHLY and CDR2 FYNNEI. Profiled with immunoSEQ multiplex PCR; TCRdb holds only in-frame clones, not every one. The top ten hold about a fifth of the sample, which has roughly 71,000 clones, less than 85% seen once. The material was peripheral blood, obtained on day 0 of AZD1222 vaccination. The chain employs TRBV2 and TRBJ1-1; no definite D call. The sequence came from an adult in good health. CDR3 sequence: CASSANFGNTEAFF. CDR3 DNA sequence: TGTGCCAGCAGTGCGAACTTTGGGAACACTGAAGCTTTCTTT.